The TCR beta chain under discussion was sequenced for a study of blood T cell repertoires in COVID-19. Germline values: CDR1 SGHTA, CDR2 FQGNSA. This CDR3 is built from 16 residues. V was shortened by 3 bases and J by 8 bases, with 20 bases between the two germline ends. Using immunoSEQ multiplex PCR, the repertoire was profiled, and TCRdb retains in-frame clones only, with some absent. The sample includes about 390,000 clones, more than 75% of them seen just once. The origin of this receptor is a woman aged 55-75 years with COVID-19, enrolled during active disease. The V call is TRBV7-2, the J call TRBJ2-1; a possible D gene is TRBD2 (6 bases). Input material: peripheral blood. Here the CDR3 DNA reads TGTGCCAGCAGCTTCCCCGCCGGGGGAGGAAGCGATGAGCAGTTCTTC. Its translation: CASSFPAGGGSDEQFF.